This T cell receptor beta chain was recorded in a study of CD8 T cells in Susac syndrome. Germline CDR1 reads SQVTM; CDR2 reads ANQGSEA. This CDR3 region has 18 residues. The trim removed 6 bases at V and 1 base at J, leaving 11 bases unmatched. A quantity of about 0.5 to 1 ug RNA underwent reverse transcription using random hexamers. TCRdb fed the immunoSEQ multiplex PCR reads into MiXCR, producing one record per CDR3 protein. The sample contains fewer than 200,000 distinct CDR3 sequences, roughly 95% of which appear only once. The origin of this receptor is a human donor in good health. V usage is TRBV29-1 and J usage is TRBJ2-4, with 14 bases fitting TRBD2. Sequenced sample: CD4+ T cells from PBMCs. CDR3 amino acids: CSVGGLAGAGFAKNIQYF. Written as DNA, the CDR3 is TGCAGCGTAGGGGGACTAGCGGGAGCAGGGTTCGCCAAAAACATTCAGTACTTC.